This TCR beta chain originates from a study of T cell responses to AZD1222 COVID-19 vaccine. Whole-study context: Second-dose recipients at about 4 or about 12 weeks were treated as one pooled group.

Data came from immunoSEQ multiplex PCR; TCRdb stores just in-frame clones and leaves some out. The sample yields around 100,000 clones, roughly 90% seen once. As concerns this clone: Its antigen is unidentified.

Study-level findings and limits: Variant regions that are unmutated are reportedly the target of nearly half of spike-specific TCRs. It should be noted that donors were predominantly white British and more often female, and clonal diversity was possibly underestimated. Just a handful of AZD1222 recipients tested seropositive at baseline.

CDR1 is SNHLY and CDR2 is FYNNEI in the germline V gene. CDR3 length equals 14 residues. V lost 1 base and J lost 5, with 9 bases in between. The chain has TRBV2 and TRBJ1-5; D unresolved. This TCR was recovered from an adult in good health. The sample consisted of peripheral blood, taken on day 0 of AZD1222 vaccination. CDR3 sequence (DNA): TGTGCCAGCAGTGAAGGGAGAAGTCATCAGCCCCAGCATTTT. Translating gives CASSEGRSHQPQHF.